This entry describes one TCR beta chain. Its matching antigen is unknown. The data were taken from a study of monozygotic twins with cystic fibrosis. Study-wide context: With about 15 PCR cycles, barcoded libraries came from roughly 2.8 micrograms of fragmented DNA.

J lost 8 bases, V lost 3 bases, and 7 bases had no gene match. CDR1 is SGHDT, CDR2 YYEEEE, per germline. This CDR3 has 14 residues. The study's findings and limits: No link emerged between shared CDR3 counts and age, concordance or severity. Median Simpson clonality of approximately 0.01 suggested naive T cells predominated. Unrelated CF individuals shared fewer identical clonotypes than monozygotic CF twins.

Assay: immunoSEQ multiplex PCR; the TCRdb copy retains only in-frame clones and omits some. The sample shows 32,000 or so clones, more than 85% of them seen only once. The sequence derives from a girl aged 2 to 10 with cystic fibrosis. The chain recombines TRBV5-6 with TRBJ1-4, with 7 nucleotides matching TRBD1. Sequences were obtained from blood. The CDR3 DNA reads TGTGCCAGCAGCTCGGGACAGCCCACCGAAAAACTGTTTTTT. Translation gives CASSSGQPTEKLFF.